This T cell receptor beta chain was sequenced in a study of cytomegalovirus exposure and HLA in healthy donors. The PCR used 60 Vbeta and 13 Jbeta primers. Sequenced by immunoSEQ multiplex PCR; TCRdb stores in-frame clones only, minus some. The data include 40,000 to 60,000 clones; the top ten clones carry about 6%. The CDR3 extends over 15 amino acids. V trimming: 4 bases; J trimming: 0 bases; junction bases outside the gene matches: 4. Looked up from germline, CDR1 is SGHNT and CDR2 is YYREEE (reference sequence). Sequencing was performed on PBMCs. The receptor's source is a male donor in good health and CMV-seropositive. The chain couples TRBV5-4 to TRBJ2-3; TRBD1 aligns across 8 bases. CDR3 in amino acids: CASSLGQASTDTQYF. CDR3 nucleotides: TGTGCCAGCAGCCTGGGACAGGCGAGCACAGATACGCAGTATTTT.